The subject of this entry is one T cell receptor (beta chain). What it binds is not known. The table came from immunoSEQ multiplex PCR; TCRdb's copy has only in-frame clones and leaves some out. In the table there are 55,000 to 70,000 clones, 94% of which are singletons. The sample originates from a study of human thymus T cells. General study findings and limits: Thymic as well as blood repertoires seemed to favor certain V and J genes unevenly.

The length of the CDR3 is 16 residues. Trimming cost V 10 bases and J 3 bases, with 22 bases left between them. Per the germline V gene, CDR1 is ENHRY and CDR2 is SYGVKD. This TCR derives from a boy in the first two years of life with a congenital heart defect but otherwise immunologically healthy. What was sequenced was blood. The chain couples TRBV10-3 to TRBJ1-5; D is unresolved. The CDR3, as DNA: TGTGCCACGGGCAGCGGGGAATATCGAGTCAATCAGCCCCAGCATTTT. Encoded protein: CATGSGEYRVNQPQHF.